A selection of T cell receptor beta chains follows, all from one sample in a study of T-cell reconstitution after alpha-beta-depleted transplantation in children. One entry per CDR3 protein, called by TCRdb with MiXCR from the PCR reads. The data contain some 200,000 distinct CDR3 sequences, about 14% of them singletons. The sample was PBMCs from the stem cell graft donor, taken from the stem cell graft. These receptors came from a human donor who donated a stem cell graft to a child with acute lymphoblastic leukemia. Both conserved end residues are part of each CDR3. D genes are given only for firm matches. Clone size is given for some rows only: seen once, a few or many times, or a class if the clone is expanded.

j_gene: TRBJ2-7; len: 14; d_gene: TRBD2; abundance: few; v_gene: TRBV5-1; CDR3aa: CASSEGLAGNEQYF; CDR3nt: TGCGCCAGCAGCGAGGGACTAGCGGGAAACGAGCAGTACTTC
j_gene: TRBJ1-1; len: 17; d_gene: .; abundance: many; v_gene: TRBV28; CDR3aa: CASNGEGPFREYTEAFF; CDR3nt: TGTGCCAGCAACGGTGAGGGACCTTTCCGCGAGTATACTGAAGCTTTCTTT
j_gene: TRBJ1-1; len: 15; d_gene: TRBD1; abundance: many; v_gene: TRBV12-3/TRBV12-4; CDR3aa: CASSFHRGGITEAFF; CDR3nt: TGTGCCAGCAGTTTTCACAGGGGCGGAATCACTGAAGCTTTCTTT
j_gene: TRBJ1-1; len: 14; d_gene: .; abundance: many; v_gene: TRBV29-1; CDR3aa: CSVKRGVLNTEAFF; CDR3nt: TGCAGCGTCAAAAGGGGGGTATTGAACACTGAAGCTTTCTTT
j_gene: TRBJ2-7; len: 16; d_gene: TRBD2; abundance: many; v_gene: TRBV29-1; CDR3aa: CSGGRGSGGPSYEQYF; CDR3nt: TGCAGCGGGGGGAGAGGGTCGGGAGGGCCGTCCTACGAGCAGTACTTC
j_gene: TRBJ2-1; len: 12; d_gene: .; abundance: many; v_gene: TRBV6-4; CDR3aa: CASSELYNEQFF; CDR3nt: TGTGCCAGCAGTGAACTCTACAATGAGCAGTTCTTC
j_gene: TRBJ1-3; len: 15; d_gene: .; abundance: many; v_gene: TRBV5-5; CDR3aa: CASSREGRSGNTIYF; CDR3nt: TGTGCCAGCAGCCGTGAGGGACGCTCTGGAAACACCATATATTTT
j_gene: TRBJ2-7; len: 13; d_gene: TRBD2; abundance: many; v_gene: TRBV6-5; CDR3aa: CAVRTSGTYEQYF; CDR3nt: TGTGCAGTGCGGACTAGCGGAACCTACGAGCAGTACTTC
j_gene: TRBJ1-2; len: 13; d_gene: TRBD1; abundance: many; v_gene: TRBV10-3; CDR3aa: CASRMGQNYGYTF; CDR3nt: TGTGCCTCACGAATGGGACAGAACTATGGCTACACCTTC
j_gene: TRBJ2-7; len: 12; d_gene: .; abundance: many; v_gene: TRBV29-1; CDR3aa: CSVEFSTYEQYF; CDR3nt: TGCAGCGTTGAGTTCTCCACGTACGAGCAGTACTTC
j_gene: TRBJ2-7; len: 16; d_gene: .; abundance: many; v_gene: TRBV5-1; CDR3aa: CASRSNAGNSVGEQYF; CDR3nt: TGCGCCAGCAGATCGAATGCAGGGAATTCAGTGGGCGAGCAGTACTTC
j_gene: TRBJ1-5; len: 13; d_gene: .; abundance: .; v_gene: TRBV19; CDR3aa: CASSISGWGPQHF; CDR3nt: TGTGCCAGTAGTATATCCGGGTGGGGGCCCCAGCATTTT
j_gene: TRBJ1-1; len: 15; d_gene: TRBD1; abundance: many; v_gene: TRBV11-2; CDR3aa: CASSFYGQGDTEAFF; CDR3nt: TGTGCCAGCAGCTTCTACGGACAGGGAGACACTGAAGCTTTCTTT
j_gene: TRBJ2-7; len: 12; d_gene: .; abundance: many; v_gene: TRBV20-1; CDR3aa: CSASDGRYEQYF; CDR3nt: TGCAGTGCCAGCGACGGACGATACGAGCAGTACTTC
j_gene: TRBJ2-7; len: 12; d_gene: TRBD2; abundance: many; v_gene: TRBV7-6; CDR3aa: CASSSGRDEQYF; CDR3nt: TGTGCCAGCAGCTCCGGGAGGGACGAGCAGTACTTC
j_gene: TRBJ2-4; len: 14; d_gene: .; abundance: many; v_gene: TRBV12-3/TRBV12-4; CDR3aa: CASSLSETRNIQYF; CDR3nt: TGTGCCAGCAGTTTAAGCGAGACAAGGAACATTCAGTACTTC
j_gene: TRBJ2-3; len: 14; d_gene: TRBD2; abundance: many; v_gene: TRBV6-5; CDR3aa: CASSYGGSLDTQYF; CDR3nt: TGTGCCAGCAGTTACGGCGGGAGTTTAGATACGCAGTATTTT
j_gene: TRBJ2-1; len: 18; d_gene: TRBD1; abundance: many; v_gene: TRBV25-1; CDR3aa: CASSDEDRGKSSYNEQFF; CDR3nt: TGTGCCAGCAGTGACGAGGACAGGGGGAAAAGCTCCTACAATGAGCAGTTCTTC
j_gene: TRBJ2-7; len: 21; d_gene: TRBD1; abundance: few; v_gene: TRBV20-1; CDR3aa: CSARPYSTSGSVRDRGPEQYF; CDR3nt: TGCAGTGCTAGACCCTACAGTACCTCCGGTTCGGTGAGGGACAGGGGGCCAGAGCAGTACTTC
j_gene: TRBJ2-3; len: 17; d_gene: .; abundance: .; v_gene: TRBV7-8; CDR3aa: CASSLTGTESSTDTQYF; CDR3nt: TGTGCCAGCAGCTTAACCGGAACGGAATCTAGCACAGATACGCAGTATTTT
j_gene: TRBJ1-5; len: 12; d_gene: .; abundance: .; v_gene: TRBV10-2; CDR3aa: CASSERDQPQHF; CDR3nt: TGCGCCAGCAGTGAAAGGGATCAGCCCCAGCATTTT
j_gene: TRBJ2-7; len: 17; d_gene: .; abundance: .; v_gene: TRBV9; CDR3aa: CASSVGTNQAPPYEQYF; CDR3nt: TGTGCCAGCAGCGTAGGGACTAACCAGGCCCCCCCCTACGAGCAGTACTTC
j_gene: TRBJ2-2; len: 16; d_gene: TRBD1; abundance: .; v_gene: TRBV5-6; CDR3aa: CASTSSGTGYIGELFF; CDR3nt: TGTGCCAGCACATCATCCGGGACAGGGTACATCGGGGAGCTGTTTTTT
j_gene: TRBJ1-2; len: 14; d_gene: .; abundance: many; v_gene: TRBV5-1; CDR3aa: CASSSPTVDYGYTF; CDR3nt: TGCGCCAGCAGCTCGCCGACGGTGGACTATGGCTACACCTTC
j_gene: TRBJ2-1; len: 17; d_gene: TRBD1; abundance: few; v_gene: TRBV7-8; CDR3aa: CASSLTGGARAYNEQFF; CDR3nt: TGTGCCAGCAGCTTAACAGGGGGCGCCAGGGCCTACAATGAGCAGTTCTTC
j_gene: TRBJ1-2; len: 17; d_gene: .; abundance: many; v_gene: TRBV10-2; CDR3aa: CASSGFGGANFNYGYTF; CDR3nt: TGCGCCAGCAGTGGTTTCGGGGGGGCTAATTTTAACTATGGCTACACCTTC
j_gene: TRBJ2-2; len: 16; d_gene: TRBD1; abundance: few; v_gene: TRBV10-1; CDR3aa: CASSERQGGNTGELFF; CDR3nt: TGCGCCAGCAGTGAAAGACAGGGGGGGAACACCGGGGAGCTGTTTTTT
j_gene: TRBJ1-2; len: 13; d_gene: .; abundance: many; v_gene: TRBV29-1; CDR3aa: CSVDETLNYGYTF; CDR3nt: TGCAGCGTTGACGAGACGTTAAACTATGGCTACACCTTC
j_gene: TRBJ2-7; len: 14; d_gene: TRBD1; abundance: .; v_gene: TRBV6-2/TRBV6-3; CDR3aa: CASRETGYYHEQYF; CDR3nt: TGTGCCAGCAGAGAGACAGGGTACTACCACGAGCAGTACTTC
j_gene: TRBJ2-1; len: 17; d_gene: TRBD2; abundance: many; v_gene: TRBV27; CDR3aa: CASRRLAGRAKYNEQFF; CDR3nt: TGTGCCAGCAGGAGGCTAGCGGGAAGGGCAAAGTACAATGAGCAGTTCTTC
j_gene: TRBJ2-5; len: 13; d_gene: .; abundance: many; v_gene: TRBV10-2; CDR3aa: CASQRKAGTTQYF; CDR3nt: TGCGCCAGCCAAAGAAAAGCTGGGACGACCCAGTACTTC
j_gene: TRBJ2-7; len: 15; d_gene: TRBD2; abundance: many; v_gene: TRBV6-1; CDR3aa: CASSPGLADSYEQYF; CDR3nt: TGTGCCAGCAGCCCGGGACTAGCGGACTCCTACGAGCAGTACTTC
j_gene: TRBJ2-1; len: 17; d_gene: TRBD2; abundance: many; v_gene: TRBV9; CDR3aa: CASSVRPDGTSVNEQFF; CDR3nt: TGTGCCAGCAGCGTACGACCAGACGGGACTAGCGTGAATGAGCAGTTCTTC
j_gene: TRBJ1-1; len: 15; d_gene: .; abundance: .; v_gene: TRBV27; CDR3aa: CASSSTRHISTEAFF; CDR3nt: TGTGCCAGCAGTTCCACAAGACATATTAGCACTGAAGCTTTCTTT
j_gene: TRBJ2-3; len: 15; d_gene: TRBD2; abundance: .; v_gene: TRBV20-1; CDR3aa: CSAVPSGRSTDTQYF; CDR3nt: TGCAGTGCTGTCCCTAGCGGGAGGTCCACAGATACGCAGTATTTT
j_gene: TRBJ2-7; len: 14; d_gene: TRBD2; abundance: many; v_gene: TRBV5-8; CDR3aa: CASSWDYPPYEQYF; CDR3nt: TGTGCCAGCAGCTGGGACTACCCACCCTACGAGCAGTACTTC
j_gene: TRBJ1-1; len: 15; d_gene: .; abundance: many; v_gene: TRBV10-3; CDR3aa: CAISGPGGRNTEAFF; CDR3nt: TGTGCCATCAGTGGCCCGGGTGGGAGGAACACTGAAGCTTTCTTT
j_gene: TRBJ2-7; len: 17; d_gene: .; abundance: few; v_gene: TRBV7-9; CDR3aa: CASSPVVEGAGSYEQYF; CDR3nt: TGTGCCAGCAGCCCCGTAGTGGAGGGTGCCGGATCCTACGAGCAGTACTTC
j_gene: TRBJ2-1; len: 15; d_gene: .; abundance: .; v_gene: TRBV20-1; CDR3aa: CSARDEVGDYNEQFF; CDR3nt: TGCAGTGCTAGAGACGAAGTGGGAGACTACAATGAGCAGTTCTTC
j_gene: TRBJ2-7; len: 13; d_gene: TRBD2; abundance: many; v_gene: TRBV10-3; CDR3aa: CAAGGGLGYEQYF; CDR3nt: TGTGCCGCCGGGGGGGGATTGGGCTACGAGCAGTACTTC
j_gene: TRBJ2-4; len: 17; d_gene: TRBD2; abundance: many; v_gene: TRBV6-5; CDR3aa: CASSYSRLAGGRDIQYF; CDR3nt: TGTGCCAGCAGTTACTCTAGACTAGCGGGAGGGAGGGACATTCAGTACTTC
j_gene: TRBJ2-1; len: 14; d_gene: .; abundance: many; v_gene: TRBV12-3/TRBV12-4; CDR3aa: CASSLLTSNNEQFF; CDR3nt: TGTGCCAGCAGTTTACTTACTAGCAACAATGAGCAGTTCTTC